The TCR beta chain described here comes from a study of identical twins. The study's findings and limits: Abundant beta clonotypes from cord blood bore fewer insertions; memory repertoires lacked this pattern. Monozygotic twins shared more out-of-frame TCR alpha than recombination models predicted.

This clonotype has only a few counts. The antigen remains undetermined. Deletions cut 3 bases from V and 5 bases from J, with 8 bases between. The CDR3 length is 13 residues. Germline CDR1 reads ENHRY; CDR2 reads SYGVKD. The donors were all healthy and Caucasian. A universal primer site was created by template switching, with the cDNA bearing unique molecular identifiers. TCRdb re-called the 5' RACE reads with MiXCR, one entry per CDR3 protein. The sample has about 240,000 distinct CDR3 sequences, 10% seen once. This rearrangement joins TRBV10-3 to TRBJ1-5, with D uncertain. Source material: memory T cells sorted from blood. The TCR comes from a man in his fifties in good health. The CDR3 reads CAISDSRDQPQHF. As DNA, the CDR3 is TGTGCCATCAGTGACTCAAGGGATCAGCCCCAGCATTTT.